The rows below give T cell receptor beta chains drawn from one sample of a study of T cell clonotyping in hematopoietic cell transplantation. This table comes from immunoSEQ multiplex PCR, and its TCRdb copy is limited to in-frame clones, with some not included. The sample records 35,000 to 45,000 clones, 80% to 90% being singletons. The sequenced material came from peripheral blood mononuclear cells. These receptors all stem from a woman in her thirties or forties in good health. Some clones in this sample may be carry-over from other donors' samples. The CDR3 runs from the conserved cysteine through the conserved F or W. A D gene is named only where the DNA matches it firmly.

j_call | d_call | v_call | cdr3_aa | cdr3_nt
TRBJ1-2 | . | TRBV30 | CAWAYTNYGYTF | TGTGCCTGGGCCTACACTAACTATGGCTACACCTTC
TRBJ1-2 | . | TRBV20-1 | CSASVSTGYTF | TGCAGTGCTAGTGTCAGTACTGGCTACACCTTC
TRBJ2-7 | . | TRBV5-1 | CASSETGSSYEQYF | TGCGCCAGCAGCGAGACGGGGAGCTCCTACGAGCAGTACTTC
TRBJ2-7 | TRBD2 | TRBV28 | CATRRGGSRLEQYF | TGTGCCACCCGGAGGGGCGGGAGTAGATTGGAGCAGTACTTC
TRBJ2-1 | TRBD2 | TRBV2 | CASRARTSGSPRNEQFF | TGTGCCAGCAGGGCACGGACTAGCGGGAGCCCCAGGAATGAGCAGTTCTTC
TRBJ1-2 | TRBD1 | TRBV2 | CASILQGGNYGYTF | TGTGCCAGCATTCTACAGGGGGGGAACTATGGCTACACCTTC
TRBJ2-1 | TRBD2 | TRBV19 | CASSPRTSGSSEQFF | TGTGCCAGTAGTCCACGGACTAGCGGGAGCTCTGAGCAGTTCTTC
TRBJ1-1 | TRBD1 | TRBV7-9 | CASSLGRGGTEAFF | TGTGCCAGCAGCTTAGGCAGGGGGGGCACTGAAGCTTTCTTT
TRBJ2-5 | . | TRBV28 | CASREDETQYF | TGTGCCAGCAGAGAGGATGAGACCCAGTACTTC
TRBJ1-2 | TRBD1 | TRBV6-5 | CASMRSGGEFYTF | TGTGCCAGCATGCGTTCAGGGGGAGAATTCTACACCTTC